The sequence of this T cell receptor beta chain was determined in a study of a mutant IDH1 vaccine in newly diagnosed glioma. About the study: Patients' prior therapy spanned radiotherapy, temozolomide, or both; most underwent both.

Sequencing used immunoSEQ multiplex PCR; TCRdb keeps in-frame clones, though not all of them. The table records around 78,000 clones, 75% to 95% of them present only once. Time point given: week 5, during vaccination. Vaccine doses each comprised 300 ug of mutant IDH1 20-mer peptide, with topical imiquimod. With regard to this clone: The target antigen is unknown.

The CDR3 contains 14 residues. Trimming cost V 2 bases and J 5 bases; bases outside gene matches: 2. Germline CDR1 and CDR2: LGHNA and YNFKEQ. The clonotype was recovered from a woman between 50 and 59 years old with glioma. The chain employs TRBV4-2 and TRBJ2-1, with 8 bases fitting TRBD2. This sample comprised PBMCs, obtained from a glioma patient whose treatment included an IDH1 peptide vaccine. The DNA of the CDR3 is TGTGCCAGCAGCCAAACTAGCGGAAACAATGAGCAGTTCTTC. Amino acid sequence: CASSQTSGNNEQFF.